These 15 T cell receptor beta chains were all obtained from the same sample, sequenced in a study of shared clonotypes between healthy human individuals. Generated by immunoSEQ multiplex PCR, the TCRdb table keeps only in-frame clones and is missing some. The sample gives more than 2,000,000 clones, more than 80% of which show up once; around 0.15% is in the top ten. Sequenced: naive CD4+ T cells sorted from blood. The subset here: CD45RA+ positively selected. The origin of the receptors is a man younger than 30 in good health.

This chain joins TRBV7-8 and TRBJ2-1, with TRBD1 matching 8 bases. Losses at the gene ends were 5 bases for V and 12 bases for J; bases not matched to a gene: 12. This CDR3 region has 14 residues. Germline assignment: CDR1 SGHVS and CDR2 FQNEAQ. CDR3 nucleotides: TGTGCCAGCAGCATCCGGGACAGGTCGATGGGGCAGTTCTTC. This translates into CASSIRDRSMGQFF.

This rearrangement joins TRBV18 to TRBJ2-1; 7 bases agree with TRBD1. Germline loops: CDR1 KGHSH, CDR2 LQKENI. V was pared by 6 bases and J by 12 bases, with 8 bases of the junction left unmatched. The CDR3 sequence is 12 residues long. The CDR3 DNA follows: TGTGCCAGCTCGCCCACCAGGGACAGGCAGTTCTTC. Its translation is CASSPTRDRQFF.

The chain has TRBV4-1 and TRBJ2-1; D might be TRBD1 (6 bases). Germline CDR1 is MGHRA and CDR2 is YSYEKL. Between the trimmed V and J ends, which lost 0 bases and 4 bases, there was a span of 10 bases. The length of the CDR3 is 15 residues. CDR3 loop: CASSQDGQKYNEQFF. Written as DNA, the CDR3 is TGCGCCAGCAGCCAAGATGGACAGAAGTACAATGAGCAGTTCTTC.

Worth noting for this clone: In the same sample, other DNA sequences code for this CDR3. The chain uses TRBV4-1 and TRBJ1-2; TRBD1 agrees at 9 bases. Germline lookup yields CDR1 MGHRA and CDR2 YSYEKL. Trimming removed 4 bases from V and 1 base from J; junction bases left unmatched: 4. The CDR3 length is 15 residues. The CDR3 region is CASSLRQGGNYGYTF. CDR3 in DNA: TGCGCCAGCAGCCTTAGACAGGGGGGTAACTATGGCTACACCTTC.

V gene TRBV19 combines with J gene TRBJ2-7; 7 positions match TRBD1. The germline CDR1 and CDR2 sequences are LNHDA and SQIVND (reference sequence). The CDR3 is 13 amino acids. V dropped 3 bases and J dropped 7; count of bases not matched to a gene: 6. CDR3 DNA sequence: TGTGCCAGTAGTATCCCAGGGGGAGAAGAGCAGTACTTC. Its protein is CASSIPGGEEQYF.

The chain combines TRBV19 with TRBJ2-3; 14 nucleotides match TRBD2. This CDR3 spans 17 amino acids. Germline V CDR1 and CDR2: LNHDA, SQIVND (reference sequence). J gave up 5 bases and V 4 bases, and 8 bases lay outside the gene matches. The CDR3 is CASSRGLAGVVGDTQYF. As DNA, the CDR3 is TGTGCCAGTAGTAGGGGACTAGCGGGAGTTGTAGGAGATACGCAGTATTTT.

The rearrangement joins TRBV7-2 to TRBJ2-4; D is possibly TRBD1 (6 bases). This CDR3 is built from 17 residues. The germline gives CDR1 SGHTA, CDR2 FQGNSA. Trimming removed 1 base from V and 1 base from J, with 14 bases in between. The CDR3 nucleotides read TGTGCCAGCAGCTTAGAAGCCACAGGGCTTGCCAAAAACATTCAGTACTTC. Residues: CASSLEATGLAKNIQYF. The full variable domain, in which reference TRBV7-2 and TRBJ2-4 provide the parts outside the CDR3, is GAGVSQSPSNKVTEKGKDVELRCDPISGHTALYWYRQSLGQGLEFLIYFQGNSAPDKSGLPSDRFSAERTGGSVSTLTIQRTQQEDSAVYLCASSLEATGLAKNIQYFGAGTRLSVL.

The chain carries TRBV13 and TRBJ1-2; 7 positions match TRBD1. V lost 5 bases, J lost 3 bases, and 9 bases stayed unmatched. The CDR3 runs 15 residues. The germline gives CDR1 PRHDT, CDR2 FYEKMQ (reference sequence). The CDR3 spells CASSRTGPKDYGYTF. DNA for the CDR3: TGTGCCAGCAGCCGGACAGGCCCGAAGGACTATGGCTACACCTTC.

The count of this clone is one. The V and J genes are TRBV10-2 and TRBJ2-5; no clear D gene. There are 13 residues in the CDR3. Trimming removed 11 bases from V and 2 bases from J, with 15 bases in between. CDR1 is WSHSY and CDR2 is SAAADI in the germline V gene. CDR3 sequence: CASAGKGQETQYF. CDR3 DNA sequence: TGCGCCTCCGCCGGTAAGGGTCAAGAGACCCAGTACTTC.

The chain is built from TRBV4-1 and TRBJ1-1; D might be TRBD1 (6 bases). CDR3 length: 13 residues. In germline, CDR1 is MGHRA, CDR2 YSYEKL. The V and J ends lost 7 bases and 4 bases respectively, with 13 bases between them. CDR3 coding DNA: TGCGCCAGCACTCCGACAGGAACCACTGAAGCTTTCTTT. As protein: CASTPTGTTEAFF.

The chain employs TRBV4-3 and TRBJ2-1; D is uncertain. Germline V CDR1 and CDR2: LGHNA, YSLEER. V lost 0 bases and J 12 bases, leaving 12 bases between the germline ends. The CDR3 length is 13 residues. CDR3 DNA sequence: TGCGCCAGCAGCCAAGATGGCGAACTGGGGCAGTTCTTC. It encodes CASSQDGELGQFF.

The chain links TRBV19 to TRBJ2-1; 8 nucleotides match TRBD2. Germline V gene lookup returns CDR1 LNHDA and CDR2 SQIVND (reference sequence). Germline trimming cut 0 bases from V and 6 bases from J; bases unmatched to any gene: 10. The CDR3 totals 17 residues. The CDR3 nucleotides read TGTGCCAGTAGTATAGATCGAGGGACTAGGCGGGTCAATGAGCAGTTCTTC. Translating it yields CASSIDRGTRRVNEQFF. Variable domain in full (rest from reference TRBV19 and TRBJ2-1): DGGITQSPKYLFRKEGQNVTLSCEQNLNHDAMYWYRQDPGQGLRLIYYSQIVNDFQKGDIAEGYSVSREKKESFPLTVTSAQKNPTAFYLCASSIDRGTRRVNEQFFGPGTRLTVL.

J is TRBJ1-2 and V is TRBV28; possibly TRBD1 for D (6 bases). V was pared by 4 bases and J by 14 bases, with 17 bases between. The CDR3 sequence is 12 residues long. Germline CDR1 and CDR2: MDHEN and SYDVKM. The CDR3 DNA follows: TGTGCCAGCAGTTCCCAACCCAACAGGGAAACCTTC. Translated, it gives CASSSQPNRETF.

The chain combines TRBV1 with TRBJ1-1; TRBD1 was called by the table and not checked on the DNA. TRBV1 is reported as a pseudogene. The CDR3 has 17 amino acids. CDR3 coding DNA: TGCACCAGCAGCCTTCCGGGACAGGGGGCCCTGAACACTGAAGCTTTCTTT. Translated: CTSSLPGQGALNTEAFF.

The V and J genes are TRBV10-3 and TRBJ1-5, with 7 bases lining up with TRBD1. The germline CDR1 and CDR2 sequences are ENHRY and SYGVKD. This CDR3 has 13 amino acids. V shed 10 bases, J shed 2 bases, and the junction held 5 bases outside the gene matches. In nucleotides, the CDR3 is TGTGCCACCGACAGGGAAGGCAATCAGCCCCAGCATTTT. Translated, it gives CATDREGNQPQHF.